The T cell receptor beta chain under discussion was sequenced for a study of shared clonotypes between healthy human individuals. The repertoire was sequenced with immunoSEQ multiplex PCR; TCRdb's copy has only in-frame clones and lacks some. The table shows some 1,400,000 clones, with roughly 97% occurring only once. This CDR3 comprises 14 residues. Germline V gives CDR1 SGHNT, CDR2 YYREEE (reference sequence). V gave up 0 bases and J gave up 3 bases, with 7 bases separating them. The origin of this receptor is a man aged 30 to 45 in good health. What was sequenced was naive CD4+ T cells sorted from blood. As to subset: CD45RA+ positively selected. The chain combines TRBV5-4 with TRBJ2-1, with D unclear. This chain's CDR3 is CASSLEPGYNEQFF. CDR3 nucleotides: TGTGCCAGCAGCTTGGAGCCGGGCTACAATGAGCAGTTCTTC.